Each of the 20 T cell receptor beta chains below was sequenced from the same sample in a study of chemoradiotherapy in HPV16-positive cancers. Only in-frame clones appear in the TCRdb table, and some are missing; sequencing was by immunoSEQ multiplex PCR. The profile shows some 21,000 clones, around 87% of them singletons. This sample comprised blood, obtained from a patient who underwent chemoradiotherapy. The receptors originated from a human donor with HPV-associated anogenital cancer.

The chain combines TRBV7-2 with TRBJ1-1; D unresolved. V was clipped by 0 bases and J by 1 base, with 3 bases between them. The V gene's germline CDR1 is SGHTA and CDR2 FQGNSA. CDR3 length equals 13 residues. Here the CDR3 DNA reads TGTGCCAGCAGCTTAGCGAAGAACACTGAAGCTTTCTTT. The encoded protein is CASSLAKNTEAFF.

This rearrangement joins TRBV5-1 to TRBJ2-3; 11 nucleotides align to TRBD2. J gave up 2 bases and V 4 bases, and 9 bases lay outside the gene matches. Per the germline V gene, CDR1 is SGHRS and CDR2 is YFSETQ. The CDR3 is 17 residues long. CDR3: CASSPGASGGTTDTQYF. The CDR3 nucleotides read TGCGCCAGCAGCCCGGGGGCTAGCGGGGGGACCACAGATACGCAGTATTTT.

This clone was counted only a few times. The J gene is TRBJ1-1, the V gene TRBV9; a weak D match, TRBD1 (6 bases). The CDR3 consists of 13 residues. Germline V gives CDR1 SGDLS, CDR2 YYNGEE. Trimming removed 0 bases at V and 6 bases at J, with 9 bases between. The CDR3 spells CASSVVGAAEAFF. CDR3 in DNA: TGTGCCAGCAGCGTAGTGGGGGCCGCTGAAGCTTTCTTT.

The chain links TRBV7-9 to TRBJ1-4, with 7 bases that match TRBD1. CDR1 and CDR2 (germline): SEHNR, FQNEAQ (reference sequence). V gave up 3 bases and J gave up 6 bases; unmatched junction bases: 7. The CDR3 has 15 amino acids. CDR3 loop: CASSLGGGADEKLFF. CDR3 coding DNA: TGTGCCAGCAGCTTGGGAGGGGGCGCGGATGAAAAACTGTTTTTT.

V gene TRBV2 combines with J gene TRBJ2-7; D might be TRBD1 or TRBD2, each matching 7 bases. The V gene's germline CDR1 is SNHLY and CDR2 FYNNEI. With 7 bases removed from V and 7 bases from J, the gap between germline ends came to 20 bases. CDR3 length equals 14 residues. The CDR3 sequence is CASTRQGGDYEQYF. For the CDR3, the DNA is TGTGCCAGCACCCGACAGGGAGGGGATTATGAGCAGTACTTC. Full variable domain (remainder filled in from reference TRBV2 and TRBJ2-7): EPEVTQTPSHQVTQMGQEVILRCVPISNHLYFYWYRQILGQKVEFLVSFYNNEISEKSEIFDDQFSVERPDGSNFTLKIRSTKLEDSAMYFCASTRQGGDYEQYFGPGTRLTVT.

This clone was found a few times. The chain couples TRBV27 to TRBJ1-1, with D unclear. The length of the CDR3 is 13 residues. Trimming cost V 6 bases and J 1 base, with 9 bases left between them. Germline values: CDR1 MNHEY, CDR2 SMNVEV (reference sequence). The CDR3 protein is CASRPRRNTEAFF. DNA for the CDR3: TGTGCCAGCAGACCCCGTAGGAACACTGAAGCTTTCTTT.

CDR3 protein: CATGTGIQETQYF. DNA for the CDR3: TGTGCCACCGGCACCGGGATTCAAGAGACCCAGTACTTC. The V and J genes are TRBV10-3 and TRBJ2-5; the D gene is possibly TRBD2 (5 bases). Germline V gives CDR1 ENHRY, CDR2 SYGVKD. The CDR3 has 13 amino acids. V was trimmed by 10 bases and J by 2 bases, leaving 14 bases between them.

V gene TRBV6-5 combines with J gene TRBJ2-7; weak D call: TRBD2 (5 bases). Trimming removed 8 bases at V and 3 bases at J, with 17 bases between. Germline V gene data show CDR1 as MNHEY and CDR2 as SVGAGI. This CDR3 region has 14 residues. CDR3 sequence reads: CASQRDNTLYEQYF. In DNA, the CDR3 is TGTGCCAGCCAGAGGGATAACACGCTCTACGAGCAGTACTTC.

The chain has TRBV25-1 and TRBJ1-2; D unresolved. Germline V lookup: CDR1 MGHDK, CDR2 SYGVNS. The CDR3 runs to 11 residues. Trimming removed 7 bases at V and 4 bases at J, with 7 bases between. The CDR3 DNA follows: TGTGCCAGCATGGGTGGCTATGGCTACACCTTC. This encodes CASMGGYGYTF.

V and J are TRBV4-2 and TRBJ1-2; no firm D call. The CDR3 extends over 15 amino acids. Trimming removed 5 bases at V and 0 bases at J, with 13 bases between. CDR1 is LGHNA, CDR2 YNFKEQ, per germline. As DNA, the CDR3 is TGTGCCAGCAGCTCCGCAACCTACGCTAACTATGGCTACACCTTC. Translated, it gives CASSSATYANYGYTF.

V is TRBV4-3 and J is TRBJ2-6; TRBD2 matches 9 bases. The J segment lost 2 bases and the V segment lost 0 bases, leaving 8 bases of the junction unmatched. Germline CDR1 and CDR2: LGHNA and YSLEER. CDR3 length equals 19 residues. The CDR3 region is CASSQDDSGGRPGANVLTF. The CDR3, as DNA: TGCGCCAGCAGCCAAGATGATAGCGGGGGCAGGCCTGGGGCCAACGTCCTGACTTTC.

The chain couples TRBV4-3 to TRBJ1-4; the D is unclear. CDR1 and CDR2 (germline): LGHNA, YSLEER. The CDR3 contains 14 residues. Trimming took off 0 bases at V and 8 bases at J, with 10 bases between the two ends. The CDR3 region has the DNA TGCGCCAGCAGCCAAGAACGCGGCCGGGAAAAACTGTTTTTT. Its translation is CASSQERGREKLFF.

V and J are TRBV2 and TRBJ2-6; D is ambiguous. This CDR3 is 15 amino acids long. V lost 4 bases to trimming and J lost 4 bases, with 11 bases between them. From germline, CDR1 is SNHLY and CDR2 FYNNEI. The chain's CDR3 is CASSGRTGGANVLTF. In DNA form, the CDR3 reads TGTGCCAGCAGTGGGAGAACGGGCGGGGCCAACGTCCTGACTTTC.

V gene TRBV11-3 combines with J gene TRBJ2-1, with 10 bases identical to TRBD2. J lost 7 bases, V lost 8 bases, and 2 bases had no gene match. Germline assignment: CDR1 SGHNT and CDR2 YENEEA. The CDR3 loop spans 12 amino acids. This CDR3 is CASLTSGNEQFF. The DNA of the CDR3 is TGTGCCAGCTTGACTAGCGGGAATGAGCAGTTCTTC.

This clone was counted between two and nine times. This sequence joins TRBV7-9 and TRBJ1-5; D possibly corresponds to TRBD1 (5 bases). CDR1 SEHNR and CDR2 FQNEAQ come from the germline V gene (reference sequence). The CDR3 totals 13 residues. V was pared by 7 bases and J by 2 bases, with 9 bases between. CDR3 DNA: TGTGCCAGCACCAGGGAAGGCAATCAGCCCCAGCATTTT. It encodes CASTREGNQPQHF.

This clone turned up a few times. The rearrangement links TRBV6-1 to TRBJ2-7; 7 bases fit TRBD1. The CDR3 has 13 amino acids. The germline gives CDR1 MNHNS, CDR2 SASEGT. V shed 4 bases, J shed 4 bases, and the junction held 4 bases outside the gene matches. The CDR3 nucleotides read TGTGCCAGCAGTGTGGCAGGGGGTTACGAGCAGTACTTC. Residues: CASSVAGGYEQYF.

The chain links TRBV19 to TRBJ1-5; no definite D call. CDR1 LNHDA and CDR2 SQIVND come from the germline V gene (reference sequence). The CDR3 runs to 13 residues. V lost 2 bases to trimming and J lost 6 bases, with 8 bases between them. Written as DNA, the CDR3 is TGTGCCAGTAGTATAATCGCAAGTCAGCCCCAGCATTTT. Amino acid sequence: CASSIIASQPQHF. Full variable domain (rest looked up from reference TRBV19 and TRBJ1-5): DGGITQSPKYLFRKEGQNVTLSCEQNLNHDAMYWYRQDPGQGLRLIYYSQIVNDFQKGDIAEGYSVSREKKESFPLTVTSAQKNPTAFYLCASSIIASQPQHFGDGTRLSIL.

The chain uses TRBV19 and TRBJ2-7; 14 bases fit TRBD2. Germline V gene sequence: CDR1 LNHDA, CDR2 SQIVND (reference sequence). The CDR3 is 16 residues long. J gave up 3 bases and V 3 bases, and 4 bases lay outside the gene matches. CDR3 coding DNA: TGTGCCAGTAGTATGGGACTAGCGGGAGCCAACTACGAGCAGTACTTC. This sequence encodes CASSMGLAGANYEQYF.

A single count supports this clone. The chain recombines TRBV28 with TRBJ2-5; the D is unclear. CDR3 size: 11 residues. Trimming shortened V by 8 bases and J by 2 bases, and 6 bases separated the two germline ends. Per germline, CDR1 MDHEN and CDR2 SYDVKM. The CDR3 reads CASGLQETQYF. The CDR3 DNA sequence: TGTGCCAGCGGATTACAAGAGACCCAGTACTTC.

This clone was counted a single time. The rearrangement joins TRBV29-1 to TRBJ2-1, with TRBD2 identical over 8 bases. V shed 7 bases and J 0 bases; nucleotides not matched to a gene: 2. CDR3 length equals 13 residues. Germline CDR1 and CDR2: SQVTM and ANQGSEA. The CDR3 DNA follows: TGCAGCGGCGGGGGGAACTCCTACAATGAGCAGTTCTTC. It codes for CSGGGNSYNEQFF.